A selection of T cell receptor beta chains follows, all from one sample in a study of regulatory T cells in long-lasting Graves disease. TCRdb itself ran the multiplex PCR reads through MiXCR, one entry per CDR3 protein. The sample lists 350,000 to 500,000 distinct CDR3 sequences, less than 15% seen once, with roughly 18% in the top ten. In addition, the sample was reused for a study of T cells in Graves' hyperthyroidism and ophthalmopathy.

This material consisted of peripheral blood mononuclear cells (PBMCs), taken at new diagnosis, from a patient treated with antithyroid drugs. The receptors were gathered from a woman aged 50 to 60 with Graves disease. CDR3s include the opening cysteine and the closing phenylalanine or tryptophan. A D gene is named only where the DNA matches it firmly. Only some rows state a clone size, as once, few, many or a class for expanded clones.

d_gene	v_gene	abundance	j_gene	CDR3nt	CDR3aa
TRBD1	TRBV5-1	few	TRBJ2-4	TGCGCCAGCAGCATACAGGGGGGAGGAAACATTCAGTACTTC	CASSIQGGGNIQYF
-	TRBV30	-	TRBJ2-2	TGTGCCTGGAGGGGTCGGGGGAGCGGTGAGGAGCTGTTTTTT	CAWRGRGSGEELFF
-	TRBV19	many	TRBJ2-2	TGTGCCAGTAACGACAGGATGGGCGGGGAGCTGTTTTTT	CASNDRMGGELFF
-	TRBV28	few	TRBJ2-7	TGTGCCAGCGGGTCGGGCTACGAGCAGTACTTC	CASGSGYEQYF
TRBD1	TRBV2	many	TRBJ2-1	TGTGCCACCGACAGGGGAGGCTACAATGAGCAGTTCTTC	CATDRGGYNEQFF
TRBD1	TRBV19	-	TRBJ1-4	TGTGCCAGTAGTATTGGACAGGGGGCAGGTGAAAAACTGTTTTTT	CASSIGQGAGEKLFF
TRBD1	TRBV5-6	many	TRBJ2-3	TGTGCCAGCAGCTTGGGCGACAGGGGGCAAGAAGATACGCAGTATTTT	CASSLGDRGQEDTQYF
-	TRBV9	-	TRBJ1-4	TGTGCCAGCAGCGTAGGAAGGACCGCTAGTAATGAAAAACTGTTTTTT	CASSVGRTASNEKLFF
TRBD1	TRBV15	-	TRBJ2-5	TGTGCCACCAGCAGCAGATCAGGGGGCTTCCCAGAGACCCAGTACTTC	CATSSRSGGFPETQYF
TRBD1	TRBV3-1	many	TRBJ2-1	TGTGCCAGCAGCCAAGACGGCAGGGGGCCCTACAATGAGCAGTTCTTC	CASSQDGRGPYNEQFF
TRBD1	TRBV4-1	-	TRBJ2-1	TGCGCCAGCAGCCAAGTCCCCCGACAGGGGGATGAGCAGTTCTTC	CASSQVPRQGDEQFF
-	TRBV7-9	-	TRBJ2-3	TGTGCCGGAAGCGGTCCGAACGCAGATACGCAGTATTTT	CAGSGPNADTQYF
TRBD2	TRBV7-2	many	TRBJ2-1	TGTGCCAGCAGCTTAGGGGCTAGCGGGATCGTCAGGGAGCAGTTCTTC	CASSLGASGIVREQFF
-	TRBV11-1	many	TRBJ1-2	TGTGCCAGCAGCCCCGGGACTTCTTATGGCTACACCTTC	CASSPGTSYGYTF
TRBD2	TRBV6-4	many	TRBJ2-1	TGTGCCAGCAGTGACTCGAGCAGGACTAGCGGGGGGAATGAGCAGTTCTTC	CASSDSSRTSGGNEQFF
-	TRBV2	many	TRBJ2-7	TGTGCCAGCAGCGCCGGGCAGGGGTTCTTCGAGCAGTACTTC	CASSAGQGFFEQYF
-	TRBV2	many	TRBJ2-5	TGTGCCAGCACCCAGAGTGGGAGGGAGACCCAGTACTTC	CASTQSGRETQYF
-	TRBV11-1	few	TRBJ1-1	TGTGCCAGCAGCTCAAGCCTACAGGGACCTGGGAAAGCTTTCTTT	CASSSSLQGPGKAFF
-	TRBV9	-	TRBJ1-2	TGTGCCAGCAGCGACCAGGGTACCTATGGCTACACCTTC	CASSDQGTYGYTF
TRBD1	TRBV12-3/TRBV12-4	many	TRBJ2-6	TGTGCCAGCAGTCCTCAACAGGGGAAACACTCTGGGGCCAACGTCCTGACTTTC	CASSPQQGKHSGANVLTF
-	TRBV19	-	TRBJ2-6	TGTGCCAGTAGTGGTCGGTCCCGCTACTCTGGGGCCAACGTCCTGACTTTC	CASSGRSRYSGANVLTF
TRBD1	TRBV2	many	TRBJ2-7	TGTGCCAGCAGTGGAGGGGACAGCTTCTACGAGCAGTACTTC	CASSGGDSFYEQYF
TRBD1	TRBV6-2/TRBV6-3	many	TRBJ2-3	TGTGCCAGCAGTGAAAGTACGACAGGGGCAGATACGCAGTATTTT	CASSESTTGADTQYF
-	TRBV5-5	many	TRBJ1-1	TGTGCCAGCAGCTTAGTGATGAACACTGAAGCTTTCTTT	CASSLVMNTEAFF
TRBD2	TRBV5-1	many	TRBJ2-7	TGCGCCAGCAGCCCGGAGAGCGGGAGCCACCACGAGCAGTACTTC	CASSPESGSHHEQYF
-	TRBV28	-	TRBJ2-7	TGTGCCAGCGGACTACCGGGACAGTCCTACGAGCAGTACTTC	CASGLPGQSYEQYF
-	TRBV28	-	TRBJ1-5	TGTGCCAGCATGCTGTTTAATAGCAATCAGCCCCAGCATTTT	CASMLFNSNQPQHF
-	TRBV25-1	-	TRBJ2-5	TGTGCCAGCAGTGAAACGGGGGCTCGGGAGACCCAGTACTTC	CASSETGARETQYF
TRBD2	TRBV2	-	TRBJ2-1	TGTGCCAGCAGCAGGACTAGCGGATACAGCTCCTACAATGAGCAGTTCTTC	CASSRTSGYSSYNEQFF
-	TRBV14	few	TRBJ2-1	TGTGCCAGCAGCCAAGTAGCAGAGCAGCTCTTC	CASSQVAEQLF
-	TRBV29-1	many	TRBJ1-4	TGCAGCGGGGGAGGGCACCCCTTTGATGAAAAACTGTTTTTT	CSGGGHPFDEKLFF
-	TRBV7-9	few	TRBJ2-1	TGTGCCAGCAGCTTATTAGGGACTCCAGACAATGAGCAGTTCTTC	CASSLLGTPDNEQFF
-	TRBV27	many	TRBJ2-3	TGTGCCAGCAGTCCGGGCCCGACGGGTACGCAGTATTTT	CASSPGPTGTQYF
-	TRBV3-1	once	TRBJ2-3	TGTGCCAGCAGCCAAGAACTGGAGGATACGCAGTGTTTT	CASSQELEDTQCF
TRBD1	TRBV28	many	TRBJ1-2	TGTGCCAGCAGTTTAGGTGGACAGGGATATGGCTACACCTTC	CASSLGGQGYGYTF
TRBD1	TRBV2	many	TRBJ1-3	TGTGCCAGCAGTGAGGGAGGGACAGACAGCCTCCGAAACACCATATATTTT	CASSEGGTDSLRNTIYF
-	TRBV5-1	-	TRBJ1-3	TGCGCCAGCAGCGGGACACGGCTCGGCTCTGGAAACACCATATATTTT	CASSGTRLGSGNTIYF
-	TRBV7-9	-	TRBJ2-7	TGTGCCAGCAGGCGGGACTCCTACGAGCAGTACTTC	CASRRDSYEQYF
TRBD1	TRBV28	many	TRBJ1-2	TGTGCCAGCAGTTCCGCCGACAGGGGAGGTGTCTATGGCTACACCTTC	CASSSADRGGVYGYTF
-	TRBV7-9	few	TRBJ1-2	TGTGCCAGCAGCTTAGTGCCAGGGCAAAAGGGCTATGGCTACACCTTC	CASSLVPGQKGYGYTF
TRBD1	TRBV6-5	many	TRBJ2-1	TGTGCCAGCAGTTACTGGACAGGGGCCACCTACAATGAGCAGTTCTTC	CASSYWTGATYNEQFF
TRBD1	TRBV11-2	many	TRBJ2-5	TGTGCCAGCAGCGCGACCGGGACAGGGGAGACCCAGTACTTC	CASSATGTGETQYF
TRBD1	TRBV30	many	TRBJ1-2	TGTGCCTGGCTTCAGGGGGCTGCTAACTATGGCTACACCTTC	CAWLQGAANYGYTF
TRBD2	TRBV7-2	-	TRBJ2-3	TGTGCCAGCAGCTACCGGGGGGGGGCGGCAGATACGCAGTATTTT	CASSYRGGAADTQYF
TRBD2	TRBV28	many	TRBJ2-7	TGTGCCAGCAGTCCAGGGTACGGGAGGGCCTACGAGCAGTACTTC	CASSPGYGRAYEQYF
-	TRBV30	many	TRBJ1-5	TGTGCCTGGAGTGTTGGGGTTGATCAGCCCCAGCATTTT	CAWSVGVDQPQHF
-	TRBV3-1	-	TRBJ2-1	TGTGCCAGCAGCCAGATAAACCTGGGGAATGAGCAGTTCTTC	CASSQINLGNEQFF
-	TRBV28	many	TRBJ1-4	TGTGCCAGCAGTTTATTATGGGCAGCGTCCCGGGTGGAACTGTTTTTT	CASSLLWAASRVELFF
-	TRBV29-1	-	TRBJ2-1	TGCAGCGTTGATGATGATGGTATGGAGTTCTTC	CSVDDDGMEFF
-	TRBV28	many	TRBJ1-5	TGTGCCAGCAGTTTGTCCGGGGGAAAGACTCAGCCCCAGCATTTT	CASSLSGGKTQPQHF